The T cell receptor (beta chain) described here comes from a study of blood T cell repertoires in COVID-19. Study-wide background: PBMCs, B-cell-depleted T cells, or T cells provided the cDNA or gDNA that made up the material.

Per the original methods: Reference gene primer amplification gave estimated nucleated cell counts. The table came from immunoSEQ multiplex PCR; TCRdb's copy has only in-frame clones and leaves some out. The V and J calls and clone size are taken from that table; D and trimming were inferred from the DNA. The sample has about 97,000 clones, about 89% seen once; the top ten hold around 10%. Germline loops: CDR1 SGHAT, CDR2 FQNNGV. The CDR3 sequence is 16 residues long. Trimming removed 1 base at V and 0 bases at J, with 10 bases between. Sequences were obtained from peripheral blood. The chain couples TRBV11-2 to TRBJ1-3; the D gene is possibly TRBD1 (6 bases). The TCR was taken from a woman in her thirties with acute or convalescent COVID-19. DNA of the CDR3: TGTGCCAGCAGCTTAGGGACAGTCGACTCTGGAAACACCATATATTTT. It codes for CASSLGTVDSGNTIYF. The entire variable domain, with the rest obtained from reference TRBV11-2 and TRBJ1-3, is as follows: EAGVAQSPRYKIIEKRQSVAFWCNPISGHATLYWYQQILGQGPKLLIQFQNNGVVDDSQLPKDRFSAERLKGVDSTLKIQPAKLEDSAVYLCASSLGTVDSGNTIYFGEGSWLTVV.